This TCR beta chain was profiled in a study of T cell responses to AZD1222 COVID-19 vaccine. TCRdb's copy holds only in-frame clones and misses some; the assay was immunoSEQ multiplex PCR. The sample contains about 180,000 clones, roughly 92% of which appear only once. CDR3 length equals 15 residues. Trimming at V came to 4 bases and at J to 7 bases, leaving 9 bases not matched to a gene. Germline CDR1 and CDR2: MGHRA and YSYEKL. The sequence was obtained from an adult in good health. Specimen: peripheral blood, collected on day 0 of AZD1222 vaccination. The chain couples TRBV4-1 to TRBJ2-7; 11 bases agree with TRBD1. DNA for the CDR3: TGCGCCAGCAGCCCGAGGGGACAGGGGGTGGGGGAGCAGTACTTC. Protein product: CASSPRGQGVGEQYF.